The 25 T cell receptor beta chains presented below share a single source sample, sequenced in a study of T cells after posttransplantation cyclophosphamide (dated by TCRdb to the mid-2010s). To prepare the library, the immunoSEQ multiplex PCR assay was applied. The immuneACCESS repertoire file appears here via TCRdb, limited to in-frame rearrangements. These files lack a portion of the clones; in checked studies, under half of the deficit traces to unresolved V genes, and the cause of the others is not known. This sample contains 20,000 to 25,000 clones, none of which is a singleton. Clones ranked in the top ten supply roughly 6.6% of the sample. Sequencing was done on a sample of PBMCs. All receptors derive from a woman aged 60-75 years in good health, CMV-negative, and a related stem cell transplant donor.

This clone was counted ten times or more. V usage is TRBV9 and J usage is TRBJ2-1, with 8 nucleotides matching TRBD2. This CDR3 has 16 amino acids. V was clipped by 4 bases and J by 5 bases; unmatched bases: 11. Germline V lookup: CDR1 SGDLS, CDR2 YYNGEE. CDR3: CASSPQAGGINNEQFF. In DNA form, the CDR3 reads TGTGCCAGCAGCCCCCAGGCGGGGGGCATAAACAATGAGCAGTTCTTC.

This clone has ten or more counts. The chain carries TRBV2 and TRBJ1-4; possibly TRBD1 for D (5 bases). The V end lost 4 bases, the J end lost 2 bases, and 17 bases lay between the germline ends. Germline CDR1 is SNHLY and CDR2 is FYNNEI. This CDR3 comprises 17 residues. CDR3 nucleotide sequence: TGTGCCAGCAGTGTTTGGGGGGTAGGAGCGACTAATGAAAAACTGTTTTTT. Protein product: CASSVWGVGATNEKLFF. Using reference TRBV2 and TRBJ1-4 for the parts outside the CDR3, the full variable domain is EPEVTQTPSHQVTQMGQEVILRCVPISNHLYFYWYRQILGQKVEFLVSFYNNEISEKSEIFDDQFSVERPDGSNFTLKIRSTKLEDSAMYFCASSVWGVGATNEKLFFGSGTQLSVL.

In this sample, this clone turned up many times. The V gene is TRBV7-9, the J gene TRBJ1-2, with a weak D call TRBD1 (6 bases). V was pared by 3 bases and J by 7 bases, with 12 bases between. Germline V lookup: CDR1 SEHNR, CDR2 FQNEAQ (reference sequence). There are 13 residues in the CDR3. The CDR3 sequence: CASSLSGEAGYTF. The CDR3 nucleotides are TGTGCCAGCAGCTTGTCAGGGGAAGCTGGCTACACCTTC. Filled out from reference TRBV7-9 and TRBJ1-2, the complete variable domain reads DTGVSQNPRHKITKRGQNVTFRCDPISEHNRLYWYRQTLGQGPEFLTYFQNEAQLEKSRLLSDRFSAERPKGSFSTLEIQRTEQGDSAMYLCASSLSGEAGYTFGSGTRLTVV.

This clone was counted many times. The CDR3 DNA reads as TGCGCCAGCAGCCTTCTAGCGGGAGTTGTCTATGAGCAGTTCTTC. This sequence encodes CASSLLAGVVYEQFF. The chain has TRBV5-1 and TRBJ2-1, with 10 positions matching TRBD2. In germline, CDR1 is SGHRS, CDR2 YFSETQ. Germline trimming cut 4 bases from V and 8 bases from J; bases unmatched to any gene: 9. The CDR3 spans 15 residues.

This clone has only a few counts. The CDR3 reads CASSLGQGMETQYF. As DNA, the CDR3 is TGCGCCAGCAGCTTGGGACAGGGCATGGAGACCCAGTACTTC. The chain is built from TRBV5-1 and TRBJ2-5, with TRBD1 identical over 7 bases. Germline CDR1 and CDR2: SGHRS and YFSETQ. The CDR3 runs to 14 residues. J was trimmed by 5 bases and V by 0 bases; bases with no gene match: 4.

As regards this clone: It is likely a read error, because the conserved phenylalanine at the end of the CDR3 is missing. The genes are TRBV6-1 and TRBJ1-6; a possible D gene is TRBD1 (6 bases). The germline V and J ends were trimmed by 4 bases and 5 bases, with 12 bases remaining between them. CDR1 is MNHNS, CDR2 SASEGT, per germline. The CDR3 loop spans 15 amino acids. Here the CDR3 reads CASSVRGADNSPLHL. In DNA form, the CDR3 reads TGTGCCAGCAGTGTCCGGGGGGCCGATAATTCACCCCTCCACCTT.

This clone was detected ten times or more. The chain links TRBV9 to TRBJ2-2; a possible D gene is TRBD2 (5 bases). The germline V gene has CDR1 SGDLS and CDR2 YYNGEE. The CDR3 is 17 amino acids. Trimming shortened V by 4 bases and J by 0 bases, and 16 bases separated the two germline ends. The CDR3 here is CASSPFGGLPNTGELFF. Written as DNA, the CDR3 is TGTGCCAGCAGCCCTTTTGGAGGACTCCCGAACACCGGGGAGCTGTTTTTT.

This clone was seen repeatedly, ten times or more. The rearrangement joins TRBV11-2 to TRBJ1-1; D remains unclear. Trimming stripped 1 base from V and 10 bases from J, with 10 bases between. This CDR3 has 12 residues. Germline CDR1 and CDR2: SGHAT and FQNNGV. The CDR3 spells CASSLGTSGAFF. CDR3 DNA sequence: TGTGCCAGCAGCTTAGGAACAAGTGGAGCTTTCTTT.

This clone showed up many times. The gene calls are TRBV6-5 and TRBJ2-7, with 11 bases fitting TRBD2. V was clipped by 6 bases and J by 5 bases; unmatched bases: 6. The CDR3 sequence is 14 residues long. In germline, CDR1 is MNHEY, CDR2 SVGAGI. The chain's CDR3 is CASRILAGADEQYF. In nucleotides, the CDR3 is TGTGCCAGCAGAATACTAGCGGGAGCGGACGAGCAGTACTTC.

This clone was counted only a few times. The chain uses TRBV30 and TRBJ2-2, with D possibly matching TRBD2 (6 bases). Germline CDR1 GTSNPN, CDR2 SVGIG (reference sequence). The CDR3 is made up of 15 amino acids. V was cut by 5 bases and J by 7 bases, with 20 bases left in between. DNA for the CDR3: TGTGCCTGGGGGCCGGGAGTAGGGTATAGCGGGGAGCTGTTTTTT. Amino acid sequence: CAWGPGVGYSGELFF.

This clone was recorded many times. The J gene is TRBJ1-1, the V gene TRBV28; 8 bases fit TRBD1. The CDR3 sequence is 14 residues long. Trimming took 1 base from V and 4 from J; bases not matched to a gene: 2. The germline CDR1 and CDR2 sequences are MDHEN and SYDVKM. The CDR3 bases are TGTGCCAGCAGTTTATCTACAGGGGGCACTGAAGCTTTCTTT. This translates into CASSLSTGGTEAFF.

This clone has a count of ten or more. The chain links TRBV5-1 to TRBJ2-2; 7 bases align to TRBD2. V trimming: 0 bases; J trimming: 5 bases; junction bases outside the gene matches: 4. This CDR3 has 15 residues. The germline gives CDR1 SGHRS, CDR2 YFSETQ. For the CDR3, the DNA is TGCGCCAGCAGCTTGGTCGGGAGGTCTACCGGGGAGCTGTTTTTT. Translation: CASSLVGRSTGELFF.

The sample holds a few counts of this clone. The chain links TRBV4-3 to TRBJ2-3; 9 bases line up with TRBD2. The CDR3 covers 16 residues. Germline CDR1 reads LGHNA; CDR2 reads YSLEER. Losses at the gene ends were 2 bases for V and 6 bases for J; bases not matched to a gene: 9. The CDR3: CASSQNGGRVGDTQYF. CDR3 sequence (DNA): TGCGCCAGCAGCCAAAACGGCGGGAGGGTGGGGGATACGCAGTATTTT.

This clone was detected ten times or more. V gene TRBV6-1 combines with J gene TRBJ1-1; 9 nucleotides line up with TRBD1. The CDR3 loop spans 14 amino acids. Germline CDR1 MNHNS, CDR2 SASEGT. J lost 11 bases, V lost 6 bases, and 13 bases had no gene match. The CDR3 loop is CASSWDRANLKAFF. The CDR3 DNA follows: TGTGCCAGCAGCTGGGACAGGGCTAACCTAAAGGCTTTCTTT.

This clone was recorded at least ten times. The chain is built from TRBV6-5 and TRBJ2-1, with TRBD2 matching over 12 bases. The germline V gene has CDR1 MNHEY and CDR2 SVGAGI. The CDR3 length is 16 residues. V was clipped by 4 bases and J by 4 bases; unmatched bases: 5. The CDR3: CASSLLGLAGYNEQFF. The DNA for the CDR3 is TGTGCCAGCAGTTTACTCGGACTAGCGGGGTACAATGAGCAGTTCTTC.

This clone was seen repeatedly, ten times or more. The gene calls are TRBV7-2 and TRBJ2-7; 7 positions match TRBD2. The CDR3 runs 15 residues. The V gene's germline CDR1 is SGHTA and CDR2 FQGNSA. V shed 4 bases, J shed 3 bases, and the junction held 9 bases outside the gene matches. CDR3 region: CASSSGLGVNYEQYF. The DNA for the CDR3 is TGTGCCAGCAGCTCCGGACTAGGGGTCAACTACGAGCAGTACTTC.

The chain employs TRBV27 and TRBJ2-5, with a possible D match to TRBD1 (5 bases). CDR1 and CDR2 (germline): MNHEY, SMNVEV (reference sequence). V was trimmed by 2 bases and J by 7 bases, leaving 11 bases between them. CDR3 length: 13 residues. The DNA of the CDR3 is TGTGCCAGCAGTTTAGGGCAGGGTTGGACCCAGTACTTC. Its translation: CASSLGQGWTQYF.

This clone was recorded many times. The V and J genes are TRBV5-1 and TRBJ1-1; 10 nucleotides line up with TRBD1. Losses at the gene ends were 3 bases for V and 0 bases for J; bases not matched to a gene: 2. CDR3 length: 15 residues. Germline V gene data show CDR1 as SGHRS and CDR2 as YFSETQ. The CDR3 DNA reads TGCGCCAGCAGCTGGACAGGGGGAGTGAACACTGAAGCTTTCTTT. Protein sequence: CASSWTGGVNTEAFF.

This clone was picked up many times. The chain couples TRBV30 to TRBJ1-1; 9 positions match TRBD1. V lost 2 bases, J lost 5 bases, and 9 bases stayed unmatched. The CDR3 contains 15 residues. From germline, CDR1 is GTSNPN and CDR2 SVGIG (reference sequence). CDR3 protein: CAWSPGQGWRTEAFF. The CDR3 coding sequence is TGTGCCTGGAGTCCTGGACAGGGGTGGAGGACTGAAGCTTTCTTT.

This clone was found many times. This chain joins TRBV11-3 and TRBJ2-1, with 7 bases matching TRBD2. V shed 1 base and J 7 bases; nucleotides not matched to a gene: 10. The CDR3 is made up of 16 amino acids. Germline-derived CDR1 and CDR2 are SGHNT and YENEEA. CDR3 protein: CASSLGGWGGVNEQFF. DNA for the CDR3: TGTGCCAGCAGCTTAGGGGGTTGGGGAGGGGTGAATGAGCAGTTCTTC.

In this sample, this clone turned up a few times. This CDR3 reads CASSLGQDTDTQYF. In DNA form, the CDR3 reads TGTGCCAGCAGCTTAGGACAGGACACAGATACGCAGTATTTT. The chain joins TRBV9 to TRBJ2-3; 7 nucleotides match TRBD1. CDR3 size: 14 residues. CDR1 SGDLS and CDR2 YYNGEE come from the germline V gene. Germline trimming cut 4 bases from V and 2 bases from J; bases unmatched to any gene: 4.

This clone has ten or more counts. The chain is built from TRBV9 and TRBJ2-1; 11 nucleotides agree with TRBD2. The V gene's germline CDR1 is SGDLS and CDR2 YYNGEE. Unmatched junction bases numbered 7, after V lost 0 bases and J lost 8 bases. The CDR3 consists of 16 residues. CDR3 amino acids: CASSVATSGSRYEQFF. CDR3 DNA: TGTGCCAGCAGCGTAGCTACTAGCGGGAGTAGGTATGAGCAGTTCTTC. The whole variable domain, remainder taken from reference TRBV9 and TRBJ2-1, is DSGVTQTPKHLITATGQRVTLRCSPRSGDLSVYWYQQSLDQGLQFLIQYYNGEERAKGNILERFSAQQFPDLHSELNLSSLELGDSALYFCASSVATSGSRYEQFFGPGTRLTVL.

In this sample, this clone turned up many times. This sequence joins TRBV28 and TRBJ2-7; 7 bases line up with TRBD2. With 6 bases clipped from V and 4 bases from J, the junction kept 6 bases outside the gene matches. Germline V gives CDR1 MDHEN, CDR2 SYDVKM. The CDR3 runs to 13 residues. The CDR3 sequence is CASRAGAKYEQYF. The DNA of the CDR3 is TGTGCCAGCAGGGCGGGAGCTAAGTACGAGCAGTACTTC.

This clone was detected ten times or more. V usage is TRBV6-4 and J usage is TRBJ2-7, with D possibly being TRBD2 (7 bases). The CDR3 runs 15 residues. V lost 6 bases and J 1 base, leaving 16 bases between the germline ends. CDR1 is MRHNA, CDR2 SNTAGT, per germline. CDR3 in DNA: TGTGCCAGCAGGGGGGCGGGGGTCTATTCCTACGAGCAGTACTTC. Translation gives CASRGAGVYSYEQYF.

This clone came up many times. The rearrangement joins TRBV2 to TRBJ2-7; tentatively, D is TRBD2 (5 bases). V lost 7 bases to trimming and J lost 0 bases, with 13 bases between them. This CDR3 has 14 residues. Germline V gene data show CDR1 as SNHLY and CDR2 as FYNNEI. CDR3 in amino acids: CASMKEGSSYEQYF. The CDR3 nucleotides are TGTGCCAGCATGAAGGAAGGGAGCTCCTACGAGCAGTACTTC.